The sequence of this T cell receptor beta chain was determined in a study of post-analysis software for immune sequencing data. Looking at the study overall: Some patients lacked subtype; others had relapsing-remitting, secondary progressive or progressive-relapsing disease.

Whole-study results and caveats: By F measure, samples from a shared preparation batch strongly co-clustered. Controls significantly exceeded multiple sclerosis patients in normalized Chao1 diversity. In patients, TRBV5-6, TRBV5-1 and TRBV20-1 belonged to five TRBV segments found more frequently than in controls.

A word on this clonotype: Its antigen is unidentified.

Unique molecular identifiers had been added to the TCR beta cDNA libraries. Out of 1 to 10 million T cells, 470,000 or so cDNA molecules were generated. MiXCR was run by TCRdb on the PCR reads, yielding one entry per CDR3 protein. The sample yields approximately 770,000 distinct CDR3 sequences, around 46% seen once. Trimming shortened V by 5 bases and J by 3 bases, and 14 bases separated the two germline ends. Germline V gene data show CDR1 as MNHEY and CDR2 as SMNVEV (reference sequence). The CDR3 sequence is 15 residues long. This TCR was recovered from a girl aged 10 to 17 with multiple sclerosis. V is TRBV27 and J is TRBJ1-5; weak D call: TRBD1 (6 bases). Sequencing was done on a sample of blood. The CDR3 DNA sequence: TGTGCCAGCAGTCCAATGGGGGGCGTCAATCAGCCCCAGCATTTT. This gives the protein CASSPMGGVNQPQHF.